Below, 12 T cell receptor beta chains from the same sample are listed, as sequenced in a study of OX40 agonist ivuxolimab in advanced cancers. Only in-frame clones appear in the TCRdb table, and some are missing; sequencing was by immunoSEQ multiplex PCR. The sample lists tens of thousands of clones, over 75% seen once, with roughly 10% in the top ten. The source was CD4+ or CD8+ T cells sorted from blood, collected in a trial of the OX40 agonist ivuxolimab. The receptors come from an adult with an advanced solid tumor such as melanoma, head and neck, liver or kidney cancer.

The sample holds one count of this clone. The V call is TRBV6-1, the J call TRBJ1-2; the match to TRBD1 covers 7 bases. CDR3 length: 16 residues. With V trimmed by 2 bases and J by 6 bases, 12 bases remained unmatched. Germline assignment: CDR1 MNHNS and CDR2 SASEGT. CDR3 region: CASSEYVWDSDDGYTF. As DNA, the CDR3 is TGTGCCAGCAGTGAATACGTCTGGGACAGCGACGATGGCTACACCTTC.

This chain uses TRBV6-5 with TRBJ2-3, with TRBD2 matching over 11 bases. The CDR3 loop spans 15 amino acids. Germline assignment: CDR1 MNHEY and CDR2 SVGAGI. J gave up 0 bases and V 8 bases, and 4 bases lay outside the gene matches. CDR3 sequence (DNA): TGTGCCAGCGCGATAGCGGGAGGGAGCACAGATACGCAGTATTTT. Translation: CASAIAGGSTDTQYF.

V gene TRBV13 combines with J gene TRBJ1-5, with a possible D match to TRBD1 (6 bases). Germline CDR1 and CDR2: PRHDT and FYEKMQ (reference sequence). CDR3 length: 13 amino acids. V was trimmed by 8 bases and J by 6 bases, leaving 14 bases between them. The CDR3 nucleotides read TGTGCCAGCGGTTGGGGGGCAGGTCAGCCCCAGCATTTT. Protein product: CASGWGAGQPQHF.

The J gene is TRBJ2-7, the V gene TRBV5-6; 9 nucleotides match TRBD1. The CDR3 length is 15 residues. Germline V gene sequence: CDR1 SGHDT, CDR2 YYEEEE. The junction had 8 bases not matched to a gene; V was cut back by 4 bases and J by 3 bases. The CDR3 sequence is CASSGTGTGFYEQYF. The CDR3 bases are TGTGCCAGCAGCGGGACGGGGACAGGGTTCTACGAGCAGTACTTC.

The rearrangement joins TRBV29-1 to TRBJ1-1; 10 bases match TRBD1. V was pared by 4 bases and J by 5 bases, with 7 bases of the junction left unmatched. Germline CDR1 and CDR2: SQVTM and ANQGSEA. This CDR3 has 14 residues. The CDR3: CSVGRGQGWTEAFF. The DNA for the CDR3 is TGCAGCGTTGGGAGGGGACAGGGGTGGACTGAAGCTTTCTTT.

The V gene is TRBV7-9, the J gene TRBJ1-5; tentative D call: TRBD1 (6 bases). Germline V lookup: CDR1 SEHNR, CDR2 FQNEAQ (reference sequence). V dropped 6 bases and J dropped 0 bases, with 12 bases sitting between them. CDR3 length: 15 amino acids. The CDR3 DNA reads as TGTGCCAGCAGTCAGGGGCAGTATAGCAATCAGCCCCAGCATTTT. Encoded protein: CASSQGQYSNQPQHF.

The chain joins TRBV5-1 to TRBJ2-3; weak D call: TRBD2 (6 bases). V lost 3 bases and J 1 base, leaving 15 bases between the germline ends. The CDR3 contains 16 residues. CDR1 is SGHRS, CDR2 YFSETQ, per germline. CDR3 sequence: CASSWEEGLGTDTQYF. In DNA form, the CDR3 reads TGCGCCAGCAGCTGGGAGGAAGGGTTGGGCACAGATACGCAGTATTTT.

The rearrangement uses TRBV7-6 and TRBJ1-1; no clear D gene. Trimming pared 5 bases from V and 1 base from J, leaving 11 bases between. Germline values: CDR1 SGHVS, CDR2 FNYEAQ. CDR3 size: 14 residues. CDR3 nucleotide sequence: TGTGCCAGCAGCCTTCGAGAAACGAACACTGAAGCTTTCTTT. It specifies CASSLRETNTEAFF.

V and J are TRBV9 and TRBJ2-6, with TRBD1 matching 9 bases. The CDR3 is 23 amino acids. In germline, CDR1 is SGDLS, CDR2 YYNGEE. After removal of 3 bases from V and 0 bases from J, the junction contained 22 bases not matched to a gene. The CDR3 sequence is CASSGSLKLLGQGMSSGANVLTF. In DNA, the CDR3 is TGTGCCAGCAGCGGGTCCCTAAAACTCCTGGGACAGGGTATGAGCTCTGGGGCCAACGTCCTGACTTTC.

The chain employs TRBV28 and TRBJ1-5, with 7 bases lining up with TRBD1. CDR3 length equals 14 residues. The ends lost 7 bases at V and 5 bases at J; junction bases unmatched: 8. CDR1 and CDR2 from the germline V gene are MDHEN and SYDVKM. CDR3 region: CASTSGQEDQPQHF. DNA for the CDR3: TGTGCCAGCACCTCTGGACAGGAGGATCAGCCCCAGCATTTT.

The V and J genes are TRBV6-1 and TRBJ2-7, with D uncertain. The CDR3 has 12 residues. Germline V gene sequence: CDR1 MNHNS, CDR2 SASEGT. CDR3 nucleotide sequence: TGTGCTACTAACTACAACTCCTACGAGCAGTACTTC. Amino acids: CATNYNSYEQYF.

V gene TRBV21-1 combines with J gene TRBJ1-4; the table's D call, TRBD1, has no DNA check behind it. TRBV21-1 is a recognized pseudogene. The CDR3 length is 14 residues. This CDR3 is CASSKGQGFEKLFF. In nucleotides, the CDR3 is TGTGCCAGCAGCAAGGGACAGGGGTTCGAAAAACTGTTTTTT.